The rows below give T cell receptor beta chains drawn from one sample of a study of cytomegalovirus exposure and HLA in healthy donors. Some clones are missing from TCRdb's copy, which holds only in-frame ones; the method was immunoSEQ multiplex PCR. Of 95,000 to 150,000 clones listed, approximately 67% are singletons. The sequenced material came from PBMCs. The receptors originated from a man in his late teens or twenties in good health and CMV-seronegative. CDR3s leave out the opening cysteine and the closing phenylalanine or tryptophan. The order of the fields is J gene, V gene, CDR3 protein.

TRBJ2-7	TRBV20-1	SAPSRDEQY
TRBJ1-5	TRBV6-6	ASTWGLFNQPQH
TRBJ1-5	TRBV9	ASSVDGGQPQH
TRBJ2-7	TRBV25-1	ASARRGAYEQY
TRBJ1-5	TRBV6-5	ASNSRHQPQH
TRBJ2-3	TRBV29-1	SALPLAEYTDTQY
TRBJ2-7	TRBV7-9	ASRSGPGQAYEQY
TRBJ1-1	TRBV5-1	ASSFGLVQGVGTEAF
TRBJ2-1	TRBV12-5	ASGSERAYNEQF
TRBJ1-2	TRBV6-5	ASSYAGTLDGYT
TRBJ2-7	TRBV19	ATADSLREQY
NA	TRBV2	ASREDRGEQY
TRBJ1-4	TRBV19	ASTLGQGYYEKLF
TRBJ1-2	TRBV5-5	ASSVQGLQGYT
TRBJ2-6	TRBV5-5	ASSFFSGGSGANVLT
TRBJ2-3	TRBV23-1	ASSQSPKLAGARCGSYFPDTQY
TRBJ1-3	TRBV27	ASSLAAHSGNTIY
TRBJ1-1	TRBV19	ASINFGAEAF
TRBJ1-6	TRBV7-9	ASSSQGASPLH
TRBJ2-3	TRBV7-9	ASSSGGAGPADTQY
TRBJ2-6	TRBV27	ASSSWTGTGANVLT
TRBJ1-3	TRBV28	ASSSLGGGSGNTIY